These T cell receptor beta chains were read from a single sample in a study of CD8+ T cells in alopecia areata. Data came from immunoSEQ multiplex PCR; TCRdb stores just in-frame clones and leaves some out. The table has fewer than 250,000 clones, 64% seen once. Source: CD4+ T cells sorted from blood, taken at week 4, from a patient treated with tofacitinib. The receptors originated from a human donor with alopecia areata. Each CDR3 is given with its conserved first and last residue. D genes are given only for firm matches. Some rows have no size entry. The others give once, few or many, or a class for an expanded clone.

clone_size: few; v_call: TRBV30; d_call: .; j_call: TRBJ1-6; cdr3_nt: TGTGCCTGGAAGGGACGCTCTAGGTCCTGGTTTAACGGGGATTCACCCCTCCACTTT; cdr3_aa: CAWKGRSRSWFNGDSPLHF
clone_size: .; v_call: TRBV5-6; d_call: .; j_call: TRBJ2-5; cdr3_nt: TGTGCCAGCAGCTTGGACGGGCCCCCTGGGGAGACCCAGTACTTC; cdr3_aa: CASSLDGPPGETQYF
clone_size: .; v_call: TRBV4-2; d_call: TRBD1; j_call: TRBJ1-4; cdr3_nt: TGTGCCAGCAGCCCAGGGGGACAGGGGGTCAATGAAAAACTGTTTTTT; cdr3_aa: CASSPGGQGVNEKLFF
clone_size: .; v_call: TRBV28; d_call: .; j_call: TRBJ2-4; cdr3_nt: TGTGCCAGCAGTTTAGGACAGGCCAAAAACATTCAGTACTTC; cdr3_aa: CASSLGQAKNIQYF
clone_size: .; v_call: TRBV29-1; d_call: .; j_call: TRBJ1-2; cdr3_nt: TGCAGCGTTGGACAGTACAGTGGCTACACCTTC; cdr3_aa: CSVGQYSGYTF
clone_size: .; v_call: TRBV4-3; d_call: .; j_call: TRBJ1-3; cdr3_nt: TGCGCCAGCAGCCAAGACAGGTTCTCTGGAAACACCATATATTTT; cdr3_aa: CASSQDRFSGNTIYF
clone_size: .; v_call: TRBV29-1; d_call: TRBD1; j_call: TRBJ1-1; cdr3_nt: TGCAGCGTTGAACCTCAGGGGGCCTACACTGAAGCTTTCTTT; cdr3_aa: CSVEPQGAYTEAFF
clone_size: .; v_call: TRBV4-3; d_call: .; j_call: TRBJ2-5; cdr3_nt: TGCGCCAGCAGCTCCGGGCGTCAAGAGACCCAGTACTTC; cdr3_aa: CASSSGRQETQYF
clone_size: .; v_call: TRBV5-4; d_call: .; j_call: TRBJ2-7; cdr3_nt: TGTGCCAGCAGCTTGTTGACGGGGCCCTACGAGCAGTACTTC; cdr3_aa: CASSLLTGPYEQYF
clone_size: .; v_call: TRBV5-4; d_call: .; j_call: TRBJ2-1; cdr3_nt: TGTGCCAGCAGCTTGGATGCGGGGTCAATGGGGGATGAGCAGTTCTTC; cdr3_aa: CASSLDAGSMGDEQFF
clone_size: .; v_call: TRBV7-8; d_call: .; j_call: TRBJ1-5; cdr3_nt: TGTGCCAGCAGCCCCTATCGAGGGACGAATCAGCCCCAGCATTTT; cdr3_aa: CASSPYRGTNQPQHF
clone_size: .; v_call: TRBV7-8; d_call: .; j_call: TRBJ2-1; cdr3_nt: TGTGCCAGCAGCTCCAATAGCGGGGTAACAGGGGCGCTCGATGAGCAGTTCTTC; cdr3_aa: CASSSNSGVTGALDEQFF
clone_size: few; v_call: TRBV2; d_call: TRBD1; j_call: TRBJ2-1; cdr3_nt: TGTGCCAGCGGTCGGACAGGGACGAATGAGCAGTTCTTC; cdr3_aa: CASGRTGTNEQFF
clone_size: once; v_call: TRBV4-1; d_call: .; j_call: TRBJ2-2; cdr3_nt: TGCGCCAGCAGCCAACTAACTCGGACGAACACCGGGGAGCTGTTTTTC; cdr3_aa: CASSQLTRTNTGELFF
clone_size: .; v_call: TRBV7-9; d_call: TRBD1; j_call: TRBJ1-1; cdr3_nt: TGTGCCAGCAGCTTACAGGGGGCAGGGAACACTGAAGCTTTCTTT; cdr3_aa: CASSLQGAGNTEAFF
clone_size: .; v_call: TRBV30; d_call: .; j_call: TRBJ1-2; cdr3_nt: TGTGGTAGTGGTTCGGGGGGCTATGGCTACACCTTC; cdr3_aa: CGSGSGGYGYTF
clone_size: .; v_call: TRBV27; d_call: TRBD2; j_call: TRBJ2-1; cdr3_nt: TGTGCCAGCAGTAGGAGGACTAGCGGGGGAGGAACTGAGCAGTTCTTC; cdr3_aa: CASSRRTSGGGTEQFF
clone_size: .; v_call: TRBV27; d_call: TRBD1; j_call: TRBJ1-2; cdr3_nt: TGTGCCAGCACAAAGTCAGGGGGCCGCTATGGCTACACCTTC; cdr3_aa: CASTKSGGRYGYTF
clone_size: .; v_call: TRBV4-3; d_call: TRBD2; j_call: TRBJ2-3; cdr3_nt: TGCGCCAGCAGCCAAGTTTTCGGGGGGGACACAGATACGCAGTATTTT; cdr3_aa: CASSQVFGGDTDTQYF
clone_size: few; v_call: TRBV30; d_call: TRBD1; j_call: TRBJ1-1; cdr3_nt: TGTGCCTGGAGCACAGGGGGTAACACTGAAGCTTTCTTT; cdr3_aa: CAWSTGGNTEAFF
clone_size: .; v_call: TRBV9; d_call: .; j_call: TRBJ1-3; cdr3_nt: TGTGCCAGCAGCGTAGAAGGAAACACCATATATTTT; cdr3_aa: CASSVEGNTIYF
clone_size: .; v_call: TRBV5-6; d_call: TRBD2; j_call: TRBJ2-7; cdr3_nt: TGTGCCAGCAGCTTTCGAGGACTAGCTTCTTACGAGCAGTACTTC; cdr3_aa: CASSFRGLASYEQYF
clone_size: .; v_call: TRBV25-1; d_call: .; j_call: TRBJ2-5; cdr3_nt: TGTGCCAGCAGACAGGAGGGGGCCCAGTACTTC; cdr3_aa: CASRQEGAQYF
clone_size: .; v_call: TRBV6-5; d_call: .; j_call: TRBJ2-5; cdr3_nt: TGTGCCAGCAGTTACTCGGGCAGCCAAGAGACCCAGTACTTC; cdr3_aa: CASSYSGSQETQYF
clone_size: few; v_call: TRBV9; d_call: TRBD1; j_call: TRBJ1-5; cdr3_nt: TGTGCCAGCAGCGCAACAGGGGGCGCAGGGCAGCCCCAGCATTTT; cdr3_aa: CASSATGGAGQPQHF
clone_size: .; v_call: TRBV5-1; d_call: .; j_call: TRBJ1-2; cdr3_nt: TGCGCCAGCAGCTACGATGTGAGGGAGAGCTACACCTTC; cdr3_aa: CASSYDVRESYTF
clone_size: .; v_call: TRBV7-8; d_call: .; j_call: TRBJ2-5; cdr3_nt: TGTGCCAGCAGCCCTGCTGCCTATACGTTAGAGACCCAGTACTTC; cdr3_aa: CASSPAAYTLETQYF
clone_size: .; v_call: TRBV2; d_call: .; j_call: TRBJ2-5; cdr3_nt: TGTGCCAGCAGTGGTGGCAGGCAAGAGACCCAGTACTTC; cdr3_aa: CASSGGRQETQYF
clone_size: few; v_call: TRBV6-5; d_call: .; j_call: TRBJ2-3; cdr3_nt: TGTGCCAGCAAATTAGGACTTAGCACAGATACGCAGTATTTT; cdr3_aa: CASKLGLSTDTQYF
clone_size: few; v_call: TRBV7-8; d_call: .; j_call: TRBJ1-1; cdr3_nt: TGTGCCAGCAGCCTCCGGGGAAGCACTGAAGCTTTCTTT; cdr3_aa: CASSLRGSTEAFF
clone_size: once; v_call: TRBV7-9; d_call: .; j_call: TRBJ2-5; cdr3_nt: TGTGCCAGCAGCTTAGCATCAGGGCAAGAGACCCAGTACTTC; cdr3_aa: CASSLASGQETQYF
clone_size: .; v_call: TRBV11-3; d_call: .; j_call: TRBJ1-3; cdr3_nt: TGTGCCAGCAGTCAGCGGGACACCGTTACCGGCACCATATATTTT; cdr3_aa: CASSQRDTVTGTIYF
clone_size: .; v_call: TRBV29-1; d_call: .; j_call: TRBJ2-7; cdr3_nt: TGCAGCGTTGAAGCAGGGGACTGGGACGAGCAGTACTTC; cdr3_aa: CSVEAGDWDEQYF
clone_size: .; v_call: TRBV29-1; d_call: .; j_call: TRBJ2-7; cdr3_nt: TGCAGCGTTGTCCACCGGACTCCCCAACGGTACGAGCAGTACTTC; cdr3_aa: CSVVHRTPQRYEQYF
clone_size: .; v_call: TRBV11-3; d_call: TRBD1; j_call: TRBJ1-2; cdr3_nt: TGTGCCAGCAGTACCGGGACAGGGGGCCGCTACACCTTC; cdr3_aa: CASSTGTGGRYTF
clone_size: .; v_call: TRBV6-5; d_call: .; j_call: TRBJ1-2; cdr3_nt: TGTGCCAGCAGTTACGACGGGGGCGGATATGGCTACACCTTC; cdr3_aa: CASSYDGGGYGYTF
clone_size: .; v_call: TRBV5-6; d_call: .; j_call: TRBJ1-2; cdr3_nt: TGTGCCAGCAGCTTATCGGGCAACTATGGCTACACCTTC; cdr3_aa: CASSLSGNYGYTF
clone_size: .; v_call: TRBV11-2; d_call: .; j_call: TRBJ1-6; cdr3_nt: TGTGCCAGCAGCTTAGTTGGGGCGGATTCACCCCTCCACTTT; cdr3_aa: CASSLVGADSPLHF
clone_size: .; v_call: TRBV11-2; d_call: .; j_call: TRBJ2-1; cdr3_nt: TGTGCCAGCAGCTTGGCGAGGTATAATGAGCAGTTCTTC; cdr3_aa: CASSLARYNEQFF
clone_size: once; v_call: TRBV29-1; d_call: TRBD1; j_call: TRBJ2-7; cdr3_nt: TGCAGCGTTGGGGACAGGGGGTCCAACGAGCAGTACTTC; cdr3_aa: CSVGDRGSNEQYF
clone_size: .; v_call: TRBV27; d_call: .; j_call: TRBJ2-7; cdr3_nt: TGTGCCAGCAGCACCGGGCCCAAATACGAGCAGTACTTC; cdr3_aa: CASSTGPKYEQYF
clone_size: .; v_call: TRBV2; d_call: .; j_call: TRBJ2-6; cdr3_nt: TGTGCCAGCCGGGCTGGGGCCAACGTCCTGACTTTC; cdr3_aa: CASRAGANVLTF
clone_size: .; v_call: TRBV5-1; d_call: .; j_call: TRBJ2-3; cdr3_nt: TGCGCCAGCAGCTTGGCCGTGTCCTCAGATACGCAGTATTTT; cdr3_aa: CASSLAVSSDTQYF
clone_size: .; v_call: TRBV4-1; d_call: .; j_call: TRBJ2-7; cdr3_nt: TGCGCCAGCAGCCAAGGGACAAACTACGAGCAGTACTTC; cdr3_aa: CASSQGTNYEQYF
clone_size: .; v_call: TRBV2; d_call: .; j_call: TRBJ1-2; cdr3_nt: TGTGCCAGCAGTTTCGGACTCTATGGCTACACCTTC; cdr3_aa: CASSFGLYGYTF
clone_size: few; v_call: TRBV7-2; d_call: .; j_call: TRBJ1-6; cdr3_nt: TGTGCCAGCAGCCCCCAGGGGAGATCACCCCTCCACTTT; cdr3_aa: CASSPQGRSPLHF
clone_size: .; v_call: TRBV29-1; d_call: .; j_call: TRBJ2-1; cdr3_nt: TGCAGCGTTGAACTAGGGACAGAGCAGTTCTTC; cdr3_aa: CSVELGTEQFF
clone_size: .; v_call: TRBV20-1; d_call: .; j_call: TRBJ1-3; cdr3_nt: TGCAGTGCCGGGGTTTGCACCATATATTTT; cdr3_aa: CSAGVCTIYF
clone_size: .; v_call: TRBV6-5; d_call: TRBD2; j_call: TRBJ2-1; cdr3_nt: TGTGCCAGCACCCCACCTGGACTAGCGGGGGGAGAGCAGTTCTTC; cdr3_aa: CASTPPGLAGGEQFF
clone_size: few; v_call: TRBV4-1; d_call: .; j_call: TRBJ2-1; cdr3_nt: TGCGCCAGCAGCCAAGAAGGAGCTAAAGGCTCCTACAATGAGCAGTTCTTC; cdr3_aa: CASSQEGAKGSYNEQFF
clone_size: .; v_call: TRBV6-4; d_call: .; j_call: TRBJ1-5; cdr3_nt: TGTGCCAGCAGGGATCAGACCAGGATCTATAGCAATCAGCCCCAGCATTTT; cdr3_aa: CASRDQTRIYSNQPQHF